This is a list of T cell receptor beta chains from one sample in a study of control samples from healthy donors and cancer patients. Clones were read by immunoSEQ multiplex PCR, and TCRdb kept only the in-frame ones, dropping some. This table has tens of thousands of clones, 88% appearing once. The specimen sequenced was blood. The receptors stem from a woman in her 70s in good health. The CDR3 runs from the conserved cysteine through the conserved F or W. Each record gives: CDR3 protein, CDR3 DNA, clone size, D gene, CDR3 length, J gene, V gene. A D gene is named only where the DNA matches it firmly. Only some rows state a clone size, as once, few, many or a class for expanded clones.

CDR3 protein: CASSPQGSGVGLYNEQFF; CDR3 DNA: TGTGCCAGCAGCCCCCAGGGCTCGGGGGTTGGCCTCTACAATGAGCAGTTCTTC; clone size: NA; D gene: NA; CDR3 length: 18; J gene: TRBJ2-1; V gene: TRBV14
CDR3 protein: CASSGGFGRTYEQYF; CDR3 DNA: TGTGCCAGTAGTGGGGGGTTCGGGAGGACCTACGAGCAGTACTTC; clone size: NA; D gene: TRBD2; CDR3 length: 15; J gene: TRBJ2-7; V gene: TRBV19
CDR3 protein: CASSLNSGNTIYF; CDR3 DNA: TGTGCCAGCAGCCTCAACTCTGGAAACACCATATATTTT; clone size: NA; D gene: NA; CDR3 length: 13; J gene: TRBJ1-3; V gene: TRBV7-9
CDR3 protein: CASSIFGTLTGELFF; CDR3 DNA: TGTGCCAGTAGTATATTCGGGACACTCACCGGGGAGCTGTTTTTT; clone size: NA; D gene: NA; CDR3 length: 15; J gene: TRBJ2-2; V gene: TRBV19
CDR3 protein: CASNRDRVDTEAFF; CDR3 DNA: TGTGCCAGCAACAGGGACAGGGTTGACACTGAAGCTTTCTTT; clone size: NA; D gene: TRBD1; CDR3 length: 14; J gene: TRBJ1-1; V gene: TRBV6-5
CDR3 protein: CASSIGWGDATNEKLFF; CDR3 DNA: TGTGCCAGTAGTATCGGTTGGGGGGACGCAACTAATGAAAAACTGTTTTTT; clone size: NA; D gene: NA; CDR3 length: 17; J gene: TRBJ1-4; V gene: TRBV19
CDR3 protein: CASSWTANEKLFF; CDR3 DNA: TGTGCCAGCAGCTGGACGGCTAATGAAAAACTGTTTTTT; clone size: NA; D gene: NA; CDR3 length: 13; J gene: TRBJ1-4; V gene: TRBV7-9
CDR3 protein: CSASHRRLSSYEQYF; CDR3 DNA: TGCAGTGCCAGTCACCGACGACTTAGCTCCTACGAGCAGTACTTC; clone size: once; D gene: NA; CDR3 length: 15; J gene: TRBJ2-7; V gene: TRBV20-1
CDR3 protein: CASRRQMNTGELFF; CDR3 DNA: TGTGCCAGCAGGCGACAGATGAACACCGGGGAGCTGTTTTTT; clone size: NA; D gene: NA; CDR3 length: 14; J gene: TRBJ2-2; V gene: TRBV9
CDR3 protein: CALRSTQPQHF; CDR3 DNA: TGTGCCCTCCGGAGCACTCAGCCCCAGCATTTT; clone size: few; D gene: NA; CDR3 length: 11; J gene: TRBJ1-5; V gene: TRBV7-8
CDR3 protein: CASTLGQGAGEKLFF; CDR3 DNA: TGTGCCAGCACCTTAGGACAGGGGGCTGGGGAAAAACTGTTTTTT; clone size: NA; D gene: TRBD1; CDR3 length: 15; J gene: TRBJ1-4; V gene: TRBV7-8
CDR3 protein: CASSEHNEQFF; CDR3 DNA: TGTGCCAGCAGTGAGCACAATGAGCAGTTCTTC; clone size: NA; D gene: NA; CDR3 length: 11; J gene: TRBJ2-1; V gene: TRBV6-1
CDR3 protein: CASSLVSGFRTDTQYF; CDR3 DNA: TGCGCCAGCAGCTTGGTCAGCGGTTTTCGCACAGATACGCAGTATTTT; clone size: NA; D gene: NA; CDR3 length: 16; J gene: TRBJ2-3; V gene: TRBV5-1
CDR3 protein: CASSLGGTPTEAFF; CDR3 DNA: TGTGCCAGCAGTTTAGGGGGGACCCCCACTGAAGCTTTCTTT; clone size: NA; D gene: NA; CDR3 length: 14; J gene: TRBJ1-1; V gene: TRBV28
CDR3 protein: CASSRTVDYGYTF; CDR3 DNA: TGTGCCAGCAGTAGGACCGTAGACTATGGCTACACCTTC; clone size: NA; D gene: NA; CDR3 length: 13; J gene: TRBJ1-2; V gene: TRBV12-3/TRBV12-4
CDR3 protein: CASSRGLGRGYTF; CDR3 DNA: TGTGCCAGCAGCCGGGGGTTGGGGAGAGGCTACACCTTC; clone size: NA; D gene: NA; CDR3 length: 13; J gene: TRBJ1-2; V gene: TRBV7-8
CDR3 protein: CASSSPGGYGYTF; CDR3 DNA: TGTGCCAGCAGCTCCCCCGGGGGGTATGGCTACACCTTC; clone size: NA; D gene: NA; CDR3 length: 13; J gene: TRBJ1-2; V gene: TRBV7-3
CDR3 protein: CASSSPSGGGSGANVLTF; CDR3 DNA: TGTGCCAGCAGTTCCCCTAGCGGGGGGGGCTCTGGGGCCAACGTCCTGACTTTC; clone size: NA; D gene: TRBD2; CDR3 length: 18; J gene: TRBJ2-6; V gene: TRBV27
CDR3 protein: CASRYAISNEQFF; CDR3 DNA: TGTGCCAGCAGATACGCTATCAGCAATGAGCAGTTCTTC; clone size: NA; D gene: NA; CDR3 length: 13; J gene: TRBJ2-1; V gene: TRBV12-3/TRBV12-4
CDR3 protein: CASSVRGEVHQPQHF; CDR3 DNA: TGTGCCAGCAGCGTCAGGGGGGAAGTTCATCAGCCCCAGCATTTT; clone size: NA; D gene: TRBD1; CDR3 length: 15; J gene: TRBJ1-5; V gene: TRBV7-2
CDR3 protein: CASSISGHYEQYF; CDR3 DNA: TGTGCCAGTAGTATTTCGGGGCATTACGAGCAGTACTTC; clone size: NA; D gene: NA; CDR3 length: 13; J gene: TRBJ2-7; V gene: TRBV19
CDR3 protein: CASSPRTETIYGYTF; CDR3 DNA: TGTGCCAGCAGCCCTAGGACGGAGACAATCTATGGCTACACCTTC; clone size: NA; D gene: NA; CDR3 length: 15; J gene: TRBJ1-2; V gene: TRBV5-4
CDR3 protein: CASAGSWETQYF; CDR3 DNA: TGCGCCAGCGCAGGGAGTTGGGAGACCCAGTACTTC; clone size: NA; D gene: NA; CDR3 length: 12; J gene: TRBJ2-5; V gene: TRBV5-1
CDR3 protein: CAWSQGQGGPQHF; CDR3 DNA: TGTGCCTGGAGTCAAGGCCAGGGGGGGCCCCAGCATTTT; clone size: NA; D gene: TRBD1; CDR3 length: 13; J gene: TRBJ1-5; V gene: TRBV30
CDR3 protein: CATSRDRLSNSPLHF; CDR3 DNA: TGTGCCACCAGCAGAGATCGGCTGTCCAATTCACCCCTCCACTTT; clone size: few; D gene: NA; CDR3 length: 15; J gene: TRBJ1-6; V gene: TRBV15
CDR3 protein: CASSPRTGGHQPQHF; CDR3 DNA: TGTGCCAGTAGTCCGAGGACAGGGGGCCATCAGCCCCAGCATTTT; clone size: NA; D gene: TRBD1; CDR3 length: 15; J gene: TRBJ1-5; V gene: TRBV19
CDR3 protein: CASSFRRESYEQYF; CDR3 DNA: TGTGCCAGCAGCTTTAGGCGGGAGTCCTACGAGCAGTACTTC; clone size: NA; D gene: TRBD2; CDR3 length: 14; J gene: TRBJ2-7; V gene: TRBV7-8
CDR3 protein: CASRPQIQVSYEQYF; CDR3 DNA: TGTGCCAGCAGGCCACAAATCCAGGTTTCCTACGAGCAGTACTTC; clone size: NA; D gene: NA; CDR3 length: 15; J gene: TRBJ2-7; V gene: TRBV6-5
CDR3 protein: CASSLTAGVGYTF; CDR3 DNA: TGTGCCAGCAGTTTAACAGCTGGTGTCGGCTACACCTTC; clone size: NA; D gene: NA; CDR3 length: 13; J gene: TRBJ1-2; V gene: TRBV12-3/TRBV12-4
CDR3 protein: CASSESGGWSQPQHF; CDR3 DNA: TGCGCCAGCAGTGAGTCGGGGGGGTGGTCTCAGCCCCAGCATTTT; clone size: NA; D gene: NA; CDR3 length: 15; J gene: TRBJ1-5; V gene: TRBV10-2
CDR3 protein: CASSWRGDSTDTQYF; CDR3 DNA: TGCGCCAGCAGCTGGAGGGGGGACAGCACAGATACGCAGTATTTT; clone size: NA; D gene: NA; CDR3 length: 15; J gene: TRBJ2-3; V gene: TRBV5-1
CDR3 protein: CSAKDPPEQFF; CDR3 DNA: TGCAGTGCTAAGGACCCGCCTGAGCAGTTCTTC; clone size: NA; D gene: NA; CDR3 length: 11; J gene: TRBJ2-1; V gene: TRBV20-1
CDR3 protein: CASSRRTGLIDTQYF; CDR3 DNA: TGTGCCAGCAGCCGGAGGACAGGGTTGATAGATACGCAGTATTTT; clone size: NA; D gene: TRBD1; CDR3 length: 15; J gene: TRBJ2-3; V gene: TRBV5-6
CDR3 protein: CSARDLGGYTF; CDR3 DNA: TGCAGTGCTAGAGATTTGGGCGGCTACACCTTC; clone size: NA; D gene: NA; CDR3 length: 11; J gene: TRBJ1-2; V gene: TRBV20-1
CDR3 protein: CASSLYGDYNEQFF; CDR3 DNA: TGTGCCAGCAGCTTATACGGGGACTACAATGAGCAGTTCTTC; clone size: once; D gene: NA; CDR3 length: 14; J gene: TRBJ2-1; V gene: TRBV7-2
CDR3 protein: CASSPSTGRNTEAFF; CDR3 DNA: TGTGCCAGCAGCCCTAGTACAGGGAGGAACACTGAAGCTTTCTTT; clone size: NA; D gene: NA; CDR3 length: 15; J gene: TRBJ1-1; V gene: TRBV7-8
CDR3 protein: CASSKGTGTGVWDTGELFF; CDR3 DNA: TGTGCCAGCAGCAAAGGGACCGGGACAGGGGTTTGGGACACCGGGGAGCTGTTTTTT; clone size: NA; D gene: NA; CDR3 length: 19; J gene: TRBJ2-2; V gene: TRBV21-1
CDR3 protein: CASSTNNQPQHF; CDR3 DNA: TGTGCCAGCAGCACCAACAATCAGCCCCAGCATTTT; clone size: NA; D gene: NA; CDR3 length: 12; J gene: TRBJ1-5; V gene: TRBV5-6
CDR3 protein: CASSYFGNGNYGYTF; CDR3 DNA: TGTGCCAGCAGTTATTTTGGAAACGGGAACTATGGCTACACCTTC; clone size: NA; D gene: NA; CDR3 length: 15; J gene: TRBJ1-2; V gene: TRBV6-6
CDR3 protein: CASSTQRPQRNEKLFF; CDR3 DNA: TGTGCCAGTAGTACTCAACGTCCCCAGAGGAATGAAAAACTGTTTTTT; clone size: NA; D gene: NA; CDR3 length: 16; J gene: TRBJ1-4; V gene: TRBV19
CDR3 protein: CASSTDTGGNSPLHF; CDR3 DNA: TGTGCCAGTAGTACGGACACCGGTGGCAATTCACCCCTCCACTTT; clone size: NA; D gene: NA; CDR3 length: 15; J gene: TRBJ1-6; V gene: TRBV19